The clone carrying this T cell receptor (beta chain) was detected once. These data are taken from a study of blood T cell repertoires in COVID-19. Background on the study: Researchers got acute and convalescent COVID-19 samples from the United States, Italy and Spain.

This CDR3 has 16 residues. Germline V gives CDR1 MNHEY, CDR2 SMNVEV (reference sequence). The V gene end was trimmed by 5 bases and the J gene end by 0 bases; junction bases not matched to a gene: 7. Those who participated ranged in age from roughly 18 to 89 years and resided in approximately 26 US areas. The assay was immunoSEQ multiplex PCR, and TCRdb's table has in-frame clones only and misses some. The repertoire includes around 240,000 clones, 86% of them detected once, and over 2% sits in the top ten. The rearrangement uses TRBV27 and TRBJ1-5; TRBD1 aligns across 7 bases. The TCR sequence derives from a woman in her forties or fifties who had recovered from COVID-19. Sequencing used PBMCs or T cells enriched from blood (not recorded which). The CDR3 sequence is CASSPRTGYSNQPQHF. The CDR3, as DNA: TGTGCCAGCAGTCCCCGGACAGGCTATAGCAATCAGCCCCAGCATTTT.